The present T cell receptor (beta chain) was sequenced within a study of CD8 T cells in Susac syndrome (dated by TCRdb to the late 2010s). General notes on the study: Whether CD8+ T cell activation and differentiation in Susac syndrome was antigen driven was tested using repertoire sequencing. What the study reported, not specific to this receptor: The TCR sequencing and HLA analysis was acknowledged to have included a relatively small number of individuals.

High-throughput TCR beta sequencing profiled peripheral blood CD8+ and CD4+ T cells from healthy donors, Susac syndrome patients and multiple sclerosis patients. Healthy donors were included as age- and sex-matched controls. Bulk CD8+ and CD4+ T cells were purified by magnetic negative isolation, while CD8+ TEMRA cells were enriched using FACS. Blood was collected in EDTA tubes and processed within 24 hours, with PBMCs isolated through density gradient centrifugation. PBMCs intended for TCR sequencing were frozen in liquid nitrogen and were later thawed in a 37 degrees C water bath. The sorted or isolated CD4+, CD8+ and CD8+ TEMRA cells had a purity of 90% or higher. Comment on this clonotype: This receptor's antigen is unknown. The junction and the germline gene differ at one end; a read error may be behind it.

RNA was extracted using the RNeasy kit, and roughly 0.45 to 1 microgram was reverse transcribed with random hexamers. TCR beta CDR3 regions were amplified with the immunoSEQ multiplex PCR assay covering 54 Vbeta and 13 Jbeta segments. To correct PCR amplification bias, a synthetic template baseline was used for both primer optimization and computational correction. The source study handled its data this way. Reads were annotated to V, D and J genes per IMGT and analyzed with immunoSEQ Analyzer, keeping only productive sequences. To calculate clonality, Shannon entropy was normalized by log2 of the number of productive unique sequences and then subtracted from one. For each patient and control, public and private clones were evaluated within the 100 most prevalent clones. Susac-specific clones were defined as absent from healthy and MS cohorts, around 1,000 published viral clones and other ImmuneACCESS disease sequences. TCRdb redid the processing of the public reads, applying fastp at Q25 and MiXCR, and retained in-frame beta chains. Each entry merges the rows of one CDR3 protein and shows their most common DNA and genes. The V and J calls, along with clone size, are taken from TCRdb and not from the paper's own processing. The sample data list more than 100,000 distinct CDR3 sequences, and more than 90% of these were observed just once. The ten largest clones take up around 0.12% of the sample.

There are 14 amino acids in the CDR3, from cysteine to phenylalanine inclusive. The kept DNA is CDR3 alone, 42 bases in frame from the first base. The germline V gene gives CDR1 as SGHTA and CDR2 as FQGNSA. The sequence links TRBV7-2 to TRBJ2-3; TRBD2 lines up with 9 middle nucleotides. The sequence was obtained from a human donor in good health. Source material: CD4+ T cells from PBMCs. The encoded CDR3 is CASSLAGGTDTQYF. The DNA is TGTGCCAGCAGTTTAGCGGGGGGCACAGATACGCAGTATTTT.